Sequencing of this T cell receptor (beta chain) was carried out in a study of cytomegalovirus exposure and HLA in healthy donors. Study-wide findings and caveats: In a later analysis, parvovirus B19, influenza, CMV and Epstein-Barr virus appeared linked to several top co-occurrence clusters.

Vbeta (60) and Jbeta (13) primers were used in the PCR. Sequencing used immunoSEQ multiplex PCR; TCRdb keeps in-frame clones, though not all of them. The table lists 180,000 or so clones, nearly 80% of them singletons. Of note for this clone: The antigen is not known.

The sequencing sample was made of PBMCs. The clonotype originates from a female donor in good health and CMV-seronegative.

CDR3: CASSQDALPRLPVSYEQYF. CDR3 nucleotides: TGCGCCAGCAGCCAAGACGCTTTACCTCGACTGCCGGTCTCCTACGAGCAGTACTTC. This chain links TRBV4-1 with TRBJ2-7, with unresolved D. Trimming cost V 0 bases and J 0 bases, with 21 bases left between them. The CDR3 runs to 19 residues. Germline V gene sequence: CDR1 MGHRA, CDR2 YSYEKL.